This is a list of T cell receptor beta chains from one sample in a study of shared clonotypes between healthy human individuals. Profiling relied on immunoSEQ multiplex PCR, and the TCRdb table lists in-frame clones only, not all of them. In the table there are more than 2 million clones, approximately 94% of which are singletons. The specimen was naive CD4+ T cells sorted from blood. These receptors were taken from a man aged 18 to 30 in good health. CDR3s leave out the opening cysteine and the closing phenylalanine or tryptophan. D genes are given only for firm matches.

V	D	J	CDR3
TRBV12-5	TRBD1	TRBJ1-5	ASGGTDFHQPQH
TRBV7-8	.	TRBJ1-1	ASSPHTEAF
TRBV7-7	.	TRBJ2-5	ASSSLGAPGETQY
TRBV15	.	TRBJ2-5	ATSRDLRDRETQY
TRBV28	.	TRBJ1-5	ASSTRPASQPQH
TRBV11-3	.	TRBJ2-3	ASSLGGDTQY
TRBV6-6	.	TRBJ1-1	ASSYRDTEAF
TRBV27	.	TRBJ1-6	ASSFISNGEPLH
TRBV6-6	.	TRBJ2-2	ASTQGGPGELF
TRBV5-1	TRBD1	TRBJ2-1	ASSVTPGQVNEQF
TRBV18	.	TRBJ2-7	ASSPADGPYEQY
TRBV7-9	.	TRBJ2-4	ASNRAGVAAKNIQY
TRBV7-6	.	TRBJ2-6	ASSLGNSGANVLT
TRBV7-9	.	TRBJ1-2	ASSSPMSGGRGGYT
TRBV2	TRBD2	TRBJ2-5	ASSDSGADQETQY
TRBV6-5	.	TRBJ2-7	ASGDRYEQY
TRBV4-3	.	TRBJ1-2	ASSQEEMAGGYT
TRBV2	.	TRBJ1-5	ASSRGLGNQPQH
TRBV2	.	TRBJ1-5	ASRSQVGNQPQH
TRBV6-4	TRBD2	TRBJ2-5	ASRDPLLAGGGETQY
TRBV18	.	TRBJ2-7	ASSPMGGASYEQY
TRBV18	TRBD2	TRBJ2-6	ASSPGLAVSGANVLT
TRBV2	TRBD2	TRBJ2-1	ASSGWGASGRASF
TRBV7-2	.	TRBJ2-7	ASSLSRSSYEQY
TRBV12-5	.	TRBJ2-7	ASGRGGYEQY
TRBV5-6	.	TRBJ1-6	ASRQAPNSPLH
TRBV5-1	.	TRBJ2-2	ASSPDSNTGELF
TRBV7-2	.	TRBJ2-3	ASSLAPRLSGSTDTQY
TRBV10-3	.	TRBJ2-1	AIQDSFSSYNEQF
TRBV2	TRBD2	TRBJ2-5	ASSEAGTSSETQY
TRBV30	.	TRBJ2-7	AWSGDTYSYEQY
TRBV27	TRBD1	TRBJ1-5	ASRARDRVQPQH
TRBV19	.	TRBJ1-2	ASSPRVGQSYGYT
TRBV9	TRBD2	TRBJ2-1	ASSVAFLLAADNEQF
TRBV5-1	.	TRBJ2-5	ASSAGTHQETQY
TRBV19	.	TRBJ2-5	ATVAGGQRTQY
TRBV25-1	.	TRBJ2-1	ASSEAWQGVYNEQF
TRBV7-2	.	TRBJ2-3	ASSLGPGPVTDTQY
TRBV27	TRBD1	TRBJ2-7	ATRTGLSPYEQY
TRBV30	.	TRBJ2-1	ACRAQMNNEQF
TRBV11-2	TRBD1	TRBJ1-5	ASSGPGQGNQPQH
TRBV11-2	.	TRBJ2-7	ASSLDQSTHLYSYEQY
TRBV5-4	.	TRBJ2-2	ASGIRGISVIGELF
TRBV7-2	.	TRBJ2-5	ASMTGNQETQY